The sequence of this TCR beta chain was determined in a study of T cell clones after liver transplantation. At the level of the study: TCRbeta sequencing after a pre-transplant mixed lymphocyte reaction identified graft-donor-reactive clones, later tracked in post-transplant blood. Subjects received no induction therapy and standard immunosuppression until randomization at 12-24 months post-transplant. Draws occurred before transplant, before withdrawal, and after complete or failed withdrawal.

This CDR3 is built from 15 residues. With 0 bases clipped from V and 2 bases from J, the junction kept 3 bases outside the gene matches. From germline, CDR1 is SGHRS and CDR2 YFSETQ. Profiling relied on immunoSEQ multiplex PCR, and the TCRdb table lists in-frame clones only, not all of them. The data hold roughly 16,000 clones, with more than 75% observed a single time. The material was CD8+ T cells from blood, obtained around 50 months after liver transplant. The receptor was isolated from a human patient who received a liver transplant. The T cells may partly be graft donor cells. The chain employs TRBV5-1 and TRBJ2-3; 7 nucleotides line up with TRBD1. CDR3 in amino acids: CASSLEGAYTDTQYF. The CDR3 nucleotides are TGCGCCAGCAGCTTGGAGGGGGCGTACACAGATACGCAGTATTTT.